In this sample, the clone carrying this TCR beta chain turned up a few times. The antigen is unknown. Germline CDR1 reads GTSNPN; CDR2 reads SVGIG (reference sequence). The CDR3 consists of 15 residues. V lost 4 bases and J lost 9; bases outside the gene matches: 10. This sample stems from a study of T-cell memory formation after mild COVID-19. TCR alpha and TCR beta cDNA libraries with sample barcodes and UMIs came from 5'RACE using constant-segment primers. In TCRdb, the 5' RACE reads were re-called with MiXCR into one record per CDR3 protein. The table includes 95,000 to 120,000 distinct CDR3 sequences, over 20% detected once. Study-wide points: Within pre-infection memory, some responding clones were found, suggesting cross-reactive memory joined. Mainly in CM and EM were contracting CD4+ clones; CD8+ were in EMRA.

The rearrangement uses TRBV30 and TRBJ2-1, with 12 bases matching TRBD2. This TCR was recovered from a man between 18 and 35 years old who had mild COVID-19 (a few samples of this study predate the infection). Cell type and time point are not known. The sample comprised PBMCs or a T cell subset sorted from them (not recorded which). This CDR3 is CAWTLLAGGLGEQFF. CDR3 coding DNA: TGTGCCTGGACCTTGCTAGCGGGGGGGTTGGGTGAGCAGTTCTTC.